These T cell receptor beta chains were read from a single sample in a study of PD-1 blockade in classical Hodgkin lymphoma. Only in-frame clones appear in the TCRdb table, and some are missing; sequencing was by immunoSEQ multiplex PCR. The table has approximately 160,000 clones, 78% seen once. Sequences were derived from peripheral blood mononuclear cells (PBMCs), sampled before the second cycle of nivolumab. Receptors were obtained from a human donor with classical Hodgkin lymphoma. CDR3s include the opening cysteine and the closing phenylalanine or tryptophan. D genes are given only for firm matches. Size values are once, few and many counts, or a class for expanded clones, and some rows have none.

v_gene	j_gene	d_gene	abundance	CDR3aa	CDR3nt
TRBV7-6	TRBJ2-1	TRBD2	once	CASREAGGGALLF	TGTGCCAGCAGAGAAGCTGGCGGGGGGGCCTTGCTCTTC
TRBV28	TRBJ1-1	.	.	CASSPPPGALGVNTEAFF	TGTGCCAGCAGTCCACCGCCGGGGGCTCTGGGGGTGAACACTGAAGCTTTCTTT
TRBV19	TRBJ1-3	TRBD1	.	CASSRLDRDGNTIYF	TGTGCCAGTAGTCGGCTGGACAGGGATGGAAACACCATATATTTT
TRBV6-4	TRBJ2-1	.	.	CATRVEGASNEQFF	TGTGCCACCAGGGTGGAGGGGGCCTCGAATGAGCAGTTCTTC
TRBV28	TRBJ2-5	.	.	CASSFRGWQETQYF	TGTGCCAGCAGTTTCAGGGGATGGCAAGAGACCCAGTACTTC
TRBV4-1	TRBJ1-1	.	.	CASSQSGFGNTEAFF	TGCGCCAGCAGCCAATCAGGGTTTGGGAACACTGAAGCTTTCTTT
TRBV11-2	TRBJ1-3	TRBD1	many	CASSLARDSSGNTIYF	TGTGCCAGCAGCTTAGCTCGGGACAGCTCTGGAAACACCATATATTTT
TRBV28	TRBJ2-1	TRBD2	.	CASTPAGLGTSGTIYNEQFF	TGTGCCAGCACCCCGGCCGGGCTTGGGACTAGCGGGACGATCTACAATGAGCAGTTCTTC
TRBV5-1	TRBJ2-2	.	.	CASSFLVRGTGELFF	TGCGCCAGCAGCTTTTTGGTTCGGGGGACCGGGGAGCTGTTTTTT
TRBV29-1	TRBJ1-1	.	once	CSVGVVNTEAFF	TGCAGCGTTGGGGTTGTTAACACTGAAGCTTTCTTT
TRBV6-1	TRBJ1-1	.	once	CASSETASNTEAFF	TGTGCCAGCAGTGAGACAGCCTCAAACACTGAAGCTTTCTTT
TRBV7-2	TRBJ1-1	.	.	CASSLRFARGTEAFF	TGTGCCAGCAGCTTAAGGTTTGCCAGGGGCACTGAAGCTTTCTTT
TRBV11-2	TRBJ2-3	.	.	CASSSRLGYTDTQYF	TGTGCCAGCAGCTCCCGTTTGGGCTACACAGATACGCAGTATTTT
TRBV18	TRBJ1-2	TRBD1	.	CASSQSLGQGGGVGYGYTF	TGTGCCAGCTCACAGAGCCTGGGACAGGGAGGAGGAGTTGGCTATGGCTACACCTTC
TRBV11-3	TRBJ2-5	TRBD1	.	CASSLGQGLGETQYF	TGTGCCAGCAGCTTGGGACAGGGGTTAGGAGAGACCCAGTACTTC
TRBV7-9	TRBJ2-5	TRBD1	.	CASSLAPNFLRTGLYF	TGTGCCAGCAGCTTAGCTCCCAATTTTCTCCGGACAGGATTATACTTC
TRBV6-5	TRBJ2-7	.	.	CASSLGTAYYEQYF	TGTGCCAGCAGTTTAGGGACTGCCTATTACGAGCAGTACTTC
TRBV29-1	TRBJ2-7	.	.	CSVGTASYEQYF	TGCAGCGTTGGGACAGCCTCCTACGAGCAGTACTTC
TRBV9	TRBJ2-4	.	once	CASSSPRGLRDIQYF	TGTGCCAGCAGCTCCCCACGGGGTTTACGGGACATTCAGTACTTC
TRBV5-1	TRBJ1-1	.	.	CASSLGRAEAFF	TGCGCCAGCAGCTTAGGACGGGCTGAAGCTTTCTTT